This T cell receptor (beta chain) was obtained from a study of blood T cells in healthy people across ages. There are 15 residues in the CDR3. V was pared by 7 bases and J by 7 bases, with 20 bases between. CDR1 and CDR2 from the germline V gene are SEHNR and FQNEAQ (reference sequence). The authors ran a second PCR of 7 to 11 cycles using a sample-barcoded 5' primer and a J-beta primer mix. Every sample gave at least 3 million paired-end reads containing CDR3. Each CDR3 protein is one row after TCRdb ran MiXCR on the 5' RACE reads. This sample has around 750,000 distinct CDR3 sequences, with 53% found just once. Comment on this clonotype: Its target is unknown.

Whole-study results and caveats: Naive CD4+ cells and diversity were both higher in long-lived donors than in aged donors. The donors' CMV status was not determined, possibly confounding changes in expanded clonotypes. Roughly linear age-related decline in beta diversity appeared, significant by age approximately 43.

The TCR was taken from a man at least 80 years old in good health. The V gene is TRBV7-9, the J gene TRBJ2-1; a weak D match, TRBD2 (7 bases). Sequencing was performed on blood. CDR3 region: CASNPGAGVGNEQFF. As DNA, the CDR3 is TGTGCCAGCAACCCAGGGGCGGGAGTCGGAAATGAGCAGTTCTTC.